Here is one T cell receptor beta chain with its context. What it binds is not known. These data belong to a study of OX40 agonist ivuxolimab in advanced cancers. Overall study context: Treatment of patients was with ivuxolimab, an agonistic anti-OX40 (CD134) antibody. General study findings and limits: Averaging showed that CD8+ T cells had more expanded clones than CD4+ did. Antigen targets of the expanded peripheral T cells went undetermined.

The length of the CDR3 is 15 residues. The V gene end was trimmed by 6 bases and the J gene end by 7 bases; junction bases not matched to a gene: 8. In germline, CDR1 is MNHEY, CDR2 SMNVEV (reference sequence). Assay used: immunoSEQ multiplex PCR; TCRdb lists only in-frame clones, some missing. The table lists about 71,000 clones, over 80% of them singletons. This sequence joins TRBV27 and TRBJ1-5; 11 bases agree with TRBD1. The starting material was CD4+ or CD8+ T cells sorted from blood, obtained in a trial of the OX40 agonist ivuxolimab. This receptor was identified in an adult with an advanced solid tumor such as melanoma, head and neck, liver or kidney cancer. The CDR3 region is CASREGQGGPQPQHF. The CDR3 bases are TGTGCCAGCAGGGAGGGACAGGGGGGCCCCCAGCCCCAGCATTTT.